This TCR beta chain was sequenced in a study of T cells in Graves' hyperthyroidism and ophthalmopathy. About the study: Peripheral blood specimens were obtained at initial diagnosis, prior to any treatment.

The source material, RNA transcripts, was used to amplify TCR beta CDR3 regions. RT-PCR in the first round (using the HTBI primer set) targeted the TCR CDR3. TCRdb ran MiXCR on the multiplex PCR reads and lists one entry per CDR3 protein. The repertoire holds around 500,000 distinct CDR3 sequences, with about 16% as singletons. Study-level points and caveats: In the blood, most expanded thyroid clonotypes above 0.001 appeared as well.

The CDR3 totals 15 residues. The germline CDR1 and CDR2 sequences are MDHEN and SYDVKM. Trimming cost V 6 bases and J 3 bases, with 15 bases left between them. Patients were excluded for uncontrolled infection, other autoimmune disease, pregnancy or lactation. Diagnoses used clinical symptoms, serum thyroxine and TRAb, thyroid ultrasound and orbital computed tomography. This clonotype has ten or more counts. What it binds is unknown. This sequence originates from a woman between 25 and 40 years old with Graves' ophthalmopathy. Sample: blood. The gene calls are TRBV28 and TRBJ2-1; D might be TRBD1 (6 bases). The CDR3 loop is CASSEGGSNYNEQFF. The CDR3 DNA reads TGTGCCAGCAGCGAAGGGGGTTCTAACTACAATGAGCAGTTCTTC.